This T cell receptor beta chain is drawn from a study of Graves' ophthalmopathy and Graves' hyperthyroidism. The germline V gene has CDR1 KGHDR and CDR2 SFDVKD. The trim removed 3 bases at V and 8 bases at J, leaving 2 bases unmatched. The CDR3 is 12 amino acids. The authors amplified TCR beta CDR3 regions, and they did so from RNA transcripts for repertoire sequencing. Investigators did first-round RT-PCR with HTBI primers, then second-round multiplex PCR. TCRdb fed the multiplex PCR reads into MiXCR, producing one record per CDR3 protein. This table holds over a million distinct CDR3 sequences, about 36% found once.

The sequence derives from an adult man with Graves' hyperthyroidism. Sequenced sample: peripheral blood or thyroid tissue (not recorded which). V usage is TRBV24-1 and J usage is TRBJ1-2, with TRBD1 matching over 7 bases. The CDR3 region is CATSDQQGGYTF. CDR3 nucleotide sequence: TGTGCCACCAGTGATCAACAGGGGGGCTACACCTTC.